These 12 T cell receptor beta chains came from one sample sequenced in a study of OX40 agonist ivuxolimab in advanced cancers. This table comes from immunoSEQ multiplex PCR, and its TCRdb copy is limited to in-frame clones, with some not included. The top ten clones hold roughly 3.6% of a sample with about 41,000 clones, around 87% of them seen once. Sequences were derived from CD4+ or CD8+ T cells sorted from blood, sampled in a trial of the OX40 agonist ivuxolimab. These TCRs come from an adult with an advanced solid tumor such as melanoma, head and neck, liver or kidney cancer.

The chain has TRBV18 and TRBJ2-7, with D maybe TRBD1 (6 bases). The CDR3 has 13 residues. Germline CDR1 KGHSH, CDR2 LQKENI. V was trimmed by 8 bases and J by 4 bases, leaving 15 bases between them. The CDR3 region has the DNA TGTGCCAGCACCCCAGGGGTTTTGTACGAGCAGTACTTC. Amino acid sequence: CASTPGVLYEQYF.

This chain links TRBV15 with TRBJ2-3; possibly TRBD1 for D (5 bases). This CDR3 has 14 residues. V lost 0 bases, J lost 5 bases, and 9 bases lay in between. From germline, CDR1 is LNHNV and CDR2 YYDKDF (reference sequence). The CDR3 sequence is CATSRDGAGDTQYF. The CDR3 DNA reads TGTGCCACCAGCAGAGATGGGGCTGGAGATACGCAGTATTTT.

The chain carries TRBV11-2 and TRBJ1-1; no clear D. Trimming pared 3 bases from V and 3 bases from J, leaving 11 bases between. The CDR3 has 14 amino acids. Germline V CDR1 and CDR2: SGHAT, FQNNGV. The CDR3 nucleotides read TGTGCCAGCAGCTTCTCCCTAGGGTACACTGAAGCTTTCTTT. Amino acids: CASSFSLGYTEAFF.

The genes are TRBV28 and TRBJ2-1; 15 bases are a match to TRBD2. Germline V gene sequence: CDR1 MDHEN, CDR2 SYDVKM. V gave up 3 bases and J gave up 0 bases; unmatched junction bases: 6. The length of the CDR3 is 19 residues. The CDR3 sequence: CASSFTGLAGGSSYNEQFF. CDR3 DNA sequence: TGTGCCAGCAGTTTTACCGGACTAGCGGGGGGGAGCTCCTACAATGAGCAGTTCTTC.

V usage is TRBV28 and J usage is TRBJ1-1, with D tentatively TRBD1 (6 bases). Germline V CDR1 and CDR2: MDHEN, SYDVKM. The CDR3 runs to 13 residues. V was pared by 6 bases and J by 1 base, with 9 bases between. The CDR3 is CASRLDRNTEAFF. The CDR3 DNA reads as TGTGCCAGCAGGTTGGACAGGAACACTGAAGCTTTCTTT.

The chain couples TRBV5-4 to TRBJ2-5; TRBD2 might be the D (6 bases). V lost 0 bases and J 3 bases, leaving 9 bases between the germline ends. The CDR3 spans 14 residues. The germline CDR1 and CDR2 sequences are SGHNT and YYREEE (reference sequence). In nucleotides, the CDR3 is TGTGCCAGCAGCTTGGCCAGGAGGGAAGAGACCCAGTACTTC. Its translation: CASSLARREETQYF.

V gene TRBV9 combines with J gene TRBJ1-3; D call uncertain. The germline V gene has CDR1 SGDLS and CDR2 YYNGEE. V dropped 0 bases and J dropped 0 bases, with 4 bases sitting between them. This CDR3 contains 14 residues. CDR3 bases: TGTGCCAGCAGCGTAGGTGTCTCTGGAAACACCATATATTTT. Protein product: CASSVGVSGNTIYF.

The chain couples TRBV19 to TRBJ1-3; D ambiguous. CDR3 size: 12 residues. Trimming pared 4 bases from V and 5 bases from J, leaving 6 bases between. Germline CDR1 is LNHDA and CDR2 is SQIVND (reference sequence). CDR3 DNA: TGTGCCAGTAGTACATTCCGAAACACCATATATTTT. Encoded protein: CASSTFRNTIYF.

The chain recombines TRBV2 with TRBJ1-2; no definite D call. Trimming left V 10 bases short and J 4 bases short, with 19 bases between. The CDR3 has 14 amino acids. Germline CDR1 and CDR2: SNHLY and FYNNEI. Written as DNA, the CDR3 is TGTGCCACCTCTCGGGCATTCGGTCGCTATGGCTACACCTTC. Residues: CATSRAFGRYGYTF. Variable domain in full (rest from reference TRBV2 and TRBJ1-2): EPEVTQTPSHQVTQMGQEVILRCVPISNHLYFYWYRQILGQKVEFLVSFYNNEISEKSEIFDDQFSVERPDGSNFTLKIRSTKLEDSAMYFCATSRAFGRYGYTFGSGTRLTVV.

This chain links TRBV4-1 with TRBJ1-2; D may be TRBD1 (6 bases). V was trimmed by 1 base and J by 6 bases, leaving 12 bases between them. Germline V gene lookup returns CDR1 MGHRA and CDR2 YSYEKL. CDR3 size: 14 residues. The CDR3 spells CASSQVSTGNGYTF. DNA for the CDR3: TGCGCCAGCAGCCAAGTTAGTACAGGGAATGGCTACACCTTC.

The chain combines TRBV6-5 with TRBJ2-5; D might be TRBD1 (5 bases). The V gene lost 3 bases and the J gene lost 0 bases, with 14 bases spanning the gap. Looked up from germline, CDR1 is MNHEY and CDR2 is SVGAGI. The length of the CDR3 is 16 residues. DNA of the CDR3: TGTGCCAGCAGTTATAGGGGTTTCACCCACCAAGAGACCCAGTACTTC. Amino acids: CASSYRGFTHQETQYF.

The chain couples TRBV10-3 to TRBJ2-2; D call uncertain. From germline, CDR1 is ENHRY and CDR2 SYGVKD. The CDR3 totals 14 residues. Trimming removed 2 bases at V and 4 bases at J, with 8 bases between. The CDR3 sequence is CAISEVVFTGELFF. The DNA for the CDR3 is TGTGCCATCAGTGAGGTAGTTTTCACCGGGGAGCTGTTTTTT.